The sequence of this TCR beta chain was determined in a study of blood T cell repertoires in COVID-19. Across the whole study: Acute and convalescent COVID-19 samples came from the United States, Italy and Spain.

Sequenced by immunoSEQ multiplex PCR; TCRdb stores in-frame clones only, minus some. The table records 180,000 or so clones, about 85% of them present only once. CDR3 length: 14 residues. The germline V gene encodes CDR1 LNHDA and CDR2 SQIVND (reference sequence). Trimming left V 5 bases short and J 0 bases short, with 11 bases between. The chain employs TRBV19 and TRBJ2-7; D possibly corresponds to TRBD1 (5 bases). Sequencing input: peripheral blood. The receptor was isolated from a young man with acute or convalescent COVID-19. The CDR3 DNA follows: TGTGCCAGTAGTCTCAGGGTAACCTCCTACGAGCAGTACGTC. This gives the protein CASSLRVTSYEQYV.